The 26 T cell receptor beta chains presented below share a single source sample, sequenced in a study of T cells in women clearing cervical HPV infection. Method: immunoSEQ multiplex PCR; TCRdb's copy keeps in-frame clones and lacks some. Its listing shows approximately 39,000 clones. Sample: blood buffy coat. The receptors shown here come from a woman aged 18-70 years with a cervical HPV16 infection that either progressed to CIN3+ or cleared (not recorded which).

As to this clone: The read finishes 3 residues shy of the CDR3 end, and the germline J gene is used to complete it. V usage is TRBV19 and J usage is TRBJ2-4; D could derive from TRBD1 or TRBD2 (6 bases each). The CDR3 totals 15 residues. The germline V gene has CDR1 LNHDA and CDR2 SQIVND (reference sequence). The CDR3 bases that were read are TGTGCCAGTAGTACCGCGGGACACGCCAACTATGGT. It yields the protein CASSTAGHANYG. The whole CDR3 protein reads CASSTAGHANYGQYF.

Remarks on this clone: Read data end 3 residues before the CDR3 end; the end is taken from the germline J gene. This chain links TRBV20-1 with TRBJ2-5; 10 nucleotides match TRBD1. The junction had 8 bases not matched to a gene; V was cut back by 1 base and J by 3 bases. The CDR3 has 16 amino acids. The germline V gene has CDR1 DFQATT and CDR2 SNEGSKA (reference sequence). The CDR3 sequence is CSARGDRTGGEETQYF. CDR3 DNA (partial): TGCAGTGCTAGAGGAGACCGGACAGGGGGAGAAGAGACC.

Remarks on this clone: The missing CDR3 end, 3 residues past where the read stops, is filled in from the germline J gene. The J gene is TRBJ1-2, the V gene TRBV19; TRBD1 matches at 7 bases. The CDR3 length is 12 residues. Germline-derived CDR1 and CDR2 are LNHDA and SQIVND (reference sequence). The CDR3 reads CASSTGGNDYTF. The covered CDR3 bases are TGTGCCAGTAGTACAGGGGGAAATGAC.

Points on this clone: From the germline J gene comes the end of the CDR3, since the read stops 3 residues before it. The chain has TRBV18 and TRBJ1-2; D is perhaps TRBD1 (6 bases). Germline lookup yields CDR1 KGHSH and CDR2 LQKENI. There are 14 residues in the CDR3. The part of the CDR3 DNA that was read is TGTGCCAGCTCGCAACAGGGAGGCGCAGATACC. It encodes CASSQQGGADT. The CDR3 as a whole reads CASSQQGGADTYTF.

Worth noting for this clone: The read ends 3 residues shy of where the CDR3 ends; the end is completed using the germline J gene. V usage is TRBV5-1 and J usage is TRBJ2-7; the D is unclear. Germline V gene lookup returns CDR1 SGHRS and CDR2 YFSETQ. This CDR3 is 14 amino acids long. Trimming cost V 0 bases and J 1 base, with 8 bases left between them. The part of the CDR3 DNA that was read is TGCGCCAGCAGCTTGGACAATTTATCCTACGAG. This codes for CASSLDNLSYE. The full CDR3 protein is CASSLDNLSYEQYF.

A note on this clone: The CDR3 end is not reached by the read, which stops 3 residues before it; the germline J gene fills it in. V usage is TRBV18 and J usage is TRBJ1-1; D is ambiguous. From germline, CDR1 is KGHSH and CDR2 LQKENI. CDR3 size: 15 residues. Trimming removed 1 base at V and 1 base at J, with 10 bases between. CDR3 bases read: TGTGCCAGCTCACCACTACCCCTATCGAACACTGAA. This sequence encodes CASSPLPLSNTE. The entire CDR3 is CASSPLPLSNTEAFF.

Regarding this clone: The CDR3 end lies 3 residues beyond the end of the read and is filled in from the germline J gene. This sequence joins TRBV3-1 (or the pseudogene TRBV3-2) and TRBJ1-6, with 7 bases aligning to TRBD1. V was clipped by 6 bases and J by 5 bases; unmatched bases: 4. The CDR3 runs to 14 residues. In germline, CDR1 is LGHDT, CDR2 YNNKEL (reference sequence). The sequenced CDR3 bases are TGTGCCAGCAGTCCCGGGACAGATAATTCACCC. Its protein product is CASSPGTDNSP. The whole CDR3 reads CASSPGTDNSPLHF.

Regarding this clone: The CDR3 is cut off 3 residues early in the read; its end comes from the germline J gene. The chain couples TRBV6-1 to TRBJ1-1; no definite D call. This CDR3 is 13 amino acids long. Germline V gene sequence: CDR1 MNHNS, CDR2 SASEGT. Trimming shortened V by 4 bases and J by 6 bases, and 12 bases separated the two germline ends. CDR3 DNA (partial): TGTGCCAGCAGTGTGGTCGTGGGCCCTGAA. It is translated as CASSVVVGPE. Given in full, the CDR3 is CASSVVVGPEAFF.

With regard to this clone: The read ends 3 residues before the CDR3 terminus; that terminus is restored from the germline J gene. The chain uses TRBV30 and TRBJ2-5; TRBD1 aligns across 7 bases. CDR1 GTSNPN and CDR2 SVGIG come from the germline V gene (reference sequence). CDR3 length: 15 amino acids. V trimming: 5 bases; J trimming: 4 bases; junction bases outside the gene matches: 13. CDR3 bases read: TGTGCCTGGCGCTACAGGGGCCTAGAGGGAGAGACC. It specifies CAWRYRGLEGET. The whole CDR3 sequence reads CAWRYRGLEGETQYF. The full variable domain, rest sourced from reference TRBV30 and TRBJ2-5, is SQTIHQWPATLVQPVGSPLSLECTVEGTSNPNLYWYRQAAGRGLQLLFYSVGIGQISSEVPQNLSASRPQDRQFILSSKKLLLSDSGFYLCAWRYRGLEGETQYFGPGTRLLVL.

About this clone: The CDR3 end is not reached by the read, which stops 3 residues before it; the germline J gene fills it in. V is TRBV11-1 and J is TRBJ2-1, with TRBD2 identical over 8 bases. The trim removed 10 bases at V and 4 bases at J, leaving 12 bases unmatched. Germline assignment: CDR1 SGHAT and CDR2 FQDESV (reference sequence). The CDR3 covers 15 residues. Incomplete CDR3 DNA: TGTGCCACGGGGATCGGGGGGGGGCCGTACAATGAG. Its translation is CATGIGGGPYNE. The CDR3, in full, reads CATGIGGGPYNEQFF.

A remark on this clone: The CDR3 goes on 3 residues after the read ends, and that part is filled in from the germline J gene. V is TRBV10-3 and J is TRBJ1-5; no firm D call. V was clipped by 7 bases and J by 1 base, with 14 bases between them. Germline V gene data show CDR1 as ENHRY and CDR2 as SYGVKD. CDR3 length: 15 amino acids. The CDR3 protein is CAINIYLPSNQPQHF. Incomplete CDR3 DNA: TGTGCCATCAACATATACCTCCCGAGCAATCAGCCC.

A word on this clone: The sequenced fragment ends 3 residues before the CDR3 boundary, so the rest is inferred from the germline J gene. V and J are TRBV7-2 and TRBJ2-4; unclear D gene. This CDR3 contains 12 residues. V shed 5 bases and J shed 6 bases, with 8 bases lying between them. Germline assignment: CDR1 SGHTA and CDR2 FQGNSA. CDR3 sequence: CASSQAINIQYF. The CDR3 DNA, read in part, is TGTGCCAGCAGCCAGGCGATAAACATT.

For this clone: The read ends 3 residues shy of where the CDR3 ends; the end is completed using the germline J gene. V is TRBV7-6 and J is TRBJ2-2; TRBD2 agrees at 7 bases. Germline CDR1 reads SGHVS; CDR2 reads FNYEAQ. The trim removed 5 bases at V and 2 bases at J, leaving 11 bases unmatched. CDR3 length: 17 residues. The DNA read from the CDR3 is TGTGCCAGCAGCGAGCGGGCGAAAGCGGGAAACACCGGGGAG. Its translation: CASSERAKAGNTGE. The whole CDR3 sequence is CASSERAKAGNTGELFF.

Remarks on this clone: The read terminates 3 residues before the CDR3 end, so the remaining end is supplied by the germline J gene. The chain carries TRBV19 and TRBJ1-1; D possibly corresponds to TRBD1 (5 bases). The germline CDR1 and CDR2 sequences are LNHDA and SQIVND (reference sequence). The CDR3 consists of 13 residues. Trimming left V 5 bases short and J 5 bases short, with 12 bases between. The chain's CDR3 is CASSPGPGTEAFF. Partial CDR3 DNA: TGTGCCAGTAGTCCAGGTCCAGGGACTGAA.

On this clone itself: The read stops 3 residues short of the end of the CDR3; the missing end is completed from the germline J gene. J is TRBJ1-2 and V is TRBV20-1; 9 bases align to TRBD1. Germline V gene sequence: CDR1 DFQATT, CDR2 SNEGSKA (reference sequence). The CDR3 sequence is 14 residues long. Trimming took 5 bases from V and 7 from J; bases not matched to a gene: 11. The covered CDR3 bases are TGCAGTGCTGGGCACCGGGACAGGGTTTTTGGC. Residues: CSAGHRDRVFG. The entire CDR3 reads CSAGHRDRVFGYTF.

A note on this clone: The read finishes 3 residues shy of the CDR3 end, and the germline J gene is used to complete it. The V call is TRBV12-3 or TRBV12-4, the J call TRBJ2-3, with unresolved D. Trimming left V 8 bases short and J 6 bases short, with 12 bases between. CDR3 length: 12 residues. The CDR3 DNA, read in part, is TGTGCCAGCGGCGGATCGGCCGATACG. Its translation: CASGGSADT. The entire CDR3 reads CASGGSADTQYF.

The CDR3 is CASSIAILSYEQYF. Incomplete CDR3 DNA: TGTGCCAGTAGTATAGCCATACTCTCCTACGAG. The chain uses TRBV19 and TRBJ2-7; D is unclear. The missing CDR3 end, 3 residues past where the read stops, is filled in from the germline J gene. Germline CDR1 and CDR2: LNHDA and SQIVND (reference sequence). The V gene lost 1 base and the J gene lost 0 bases, with 7 bases spanning the gap. This CDR3 has 14 residues.

About this clone itself: The read ends 3 residues early relative to the CDR3; the germline J gene fills the gap. The gene calls are TRBV19 and TRBJ2-7; no reliable D call. V was clipped by 5 bases and J by 4 bases, with 12 bases between them. Germline V lookup: CDR1 LNHDA, CDR2 SQIVND (reference sequence). This CDR3 region has 13 residues. CDR3 bases read: TGTGCCAGTAGTTCCCACCCGACTTACGAG. This translates into CASSSHPTYE. From start to end, the CDR3 is CASSSHPTYEQYF.

In regard to this clone: The read finishes 3 residues shy of the CDR3 end, and the germline J gene is used to complete it. The V gene is TRBV7-3, the J gene TRBJ2-7; D may be TRBD1 (5 bases). Germline V lookup: CDR1 SGHTA, CDR2 FQGTGA. Trimming removed 2 bases from V and 3 bases from J, with 17 bases in between. CDR3 length equals 16 residues. CDR3 sequence: CASSLGADPGVYEQYF. The sequenced part of the CDR3 DNA is TGTGCCAGCAGCTTAGGGGCCGACCCGGGTGTCTACGAG.

Concerning this clone: From the germline J gene comes the end of the CDR3, since the read stops 3 residues before it. The rearrangement links TRBV5-1 to TRBJ2-5; 10 nucleotides line up with TRBD1. CDR1 and CDR2 from the germline V gene are SGHRS and YFSETQ. The CDR3 loop spans 15 amino acids. Trimming took 7 bases from V and 5 from J; bases not matched to a gene: 11. The CDR3 sequence: CASERTGTGAETQYF. Incomplete CDR3 DNA: TGCGCCAGCGAAAGAACCGGGACAGGGGCCGAGACC.

To note about this clone: The CDR3 is cut off 3 residues early in the read; its end comes from the germline J gene. The rearrangement uses TRBV5-1 and TRBJ1-2; D is uncertain. Per the germline V gene, CDR1 is SGHRS and CDR2 is YFSETQ. This CDR3 has 14 residues. The CDR3 here is CASSLLTSQETYTF. The part of the CDR3 DNA that was read is TGCGCCAGCAGCTTACTGACAAGTCAAGAGACC. Complete variable domain (other parts from reference TRBV5-1 and TRBJ1-2): KAGVTQTPRYLIKTRGQQVTLSCSPISGHRSVSWYQQTPGQGLQFLFEYFSETQRNKGNFPGRFSGRQFSNSRSEMNVSTLELGDSALYLCASSLLTSQETYTFGSGTRLTVV.

As for this clone: Sequencing ends 3 residues short of the CDR3 end; the germline J gene provides the rest. This chain joins TRBV7-6 and TRBJ2-2, with a possible D match to TRBD1 (6 bases). Looked up from germline, CDR1 is SGHVS and CDR2 is FNYEAQ. Trimming left V 0 bases short and J 7 bases short, with 15 bases between. The CDR3 consists of 16 residues. The CDR3 bases that were read are TGTGCCAGCAGCTTAGCGCAGGGAAGGGGGAACGGGGAG. Translating it yields CASSLAQGRGNGE. The entire CDR3 reads CASSLAQGRGNGELFF. Complete variable domain (other parts from reference TRBV7-6 and TRBJ2-2): GAGVSQSPRYKVTKRGQDVALRCDPISGHVSLYWYRQALGQGPEFLTYFNYEAQQDKSGLPNDRFSAERPEGSISTLTIQRTEQRDSAMYRCASSLAQGRGNGELFFGEGSRLTVL.

Concerning this clone: The sequence runs out 3 residues before the end of the CDR3; the remainder is reconstructed from the germline J gene. V gene TRBV14 combines with J gene TRBJ1-2; 8 positions match TRBD1. After removal of 0 bases from V and 2 bases from J, the junction contained 5 bases not matched to a gene. Germline loops: CDR1 SGHDN, CDR2 FVKESK. The CDR3 length is 16 residues. The part of the CDR3 DNA that was read is TGTGCCAGCAGCCAAGACTGGGACAGGATGAACTATGGC. Its translation: CASSQDWDRMNYG. The complete CDR3 reads CASSQDWDRMNYGYTF.

Concerning this clone itself: Read coverage stops 3 residues before the CDR3 terminus; the germline J gene supplies the remainder. The rearrangement uses TRBV2 and TRBJ2-3, with TRBD1 matching over 12 bases. The V gene's germline CDR1 is SNHLY and CDR2 FYNNEI. The CDR3 totals 16 residues. The CDR3 bases that were read are TGTGCCAGCAGAGCACCGGGACAGGGGGCCGATCAGCCG. It codes for CASRAPGQGADQP. The full CDR3 reads CASRAPGQGADQPQYF.

As for this clone: The CDR3 end falls 3 residues outside the read, so it is completed with the germline J gene. The V gene is TRBV2, the J gene TRBJ2-5; 8 nucleotides align to TRBD1. The germline V gene encodes CDR1 SNHLY and CDR2 FYNNEI. The CDR3 consists of 12 residues. V trimming: 8 bases; J trimming: 1 base; junction bases outside the gene matches: 0. The DNA read from the CDR3 is TGTGCCAGCGACAGGGGCCAAGAGACC. The encoded protein is CASDRGQET. The whole CDR3 region reads CASDRGQETQYF.

The CDR3 DNA, read in part, is TGCGCCAGCAGCTCCTTTAACAGGGGTAGCACAGATACG. This codes for CASSSFNRGSTDT. In full, the CDR3 reads CASSSFNRGSTDTQYF. The chain employs TRBV5-1 and TRBJ2-3; TRBD1 matches 7 bases. Read coverage stops 3 residues before the CDR3 terminus; the germline J gene supplies the remainder. In germline, CDR1 is SGHRS, CDR2 YFSETQ. V lost 3 bases to trimming and J lost 0 bases; unmatched junction nucleotides: 7. The CDR3 sequence is 16 residues long. Full variable domain (rest looked up from reference TRBV5-1 and TRBJ2-3): KAGVTQTPRYLIKTRGQQVTLSCSPISGHRSVSWYQQTPGQGLQFLFEYFSETQRNKGNFPGRFSGRQFSNSRSEMNVSTLELGDSALYLCASSSFNRGSTDTQYFGPGTRLTVL.